The subject of this entry is one TCR beta chain. Its cognate antigen is unknown. The record originates from a study of PD-1 blockade in mismatch repair-deficient tumors. Findings and caveats of the study: Rapid post-treatment expansion, then contraction, generally preceding radiologic response, marked tumor-resident clones.

Trimming took 2 bases from V and 0 from J, leaving 8 bases between them. The CDR3 is made up of 15 amino acids. CDR1 MNHEY and CDR2 SVGAGI come from the germline V gene. A few pembrolizumab responders had their TCRs sequenced. This table comes from immunoSEQ multiplex PCR, and its TCRdb copy is limited to in-frame clones, with some not included. The table has 76,000 or so clones, 65% to 85% seen once. The sequence derives from an adult with mismatch repair-deficient cancer. J is TRBJ2-1 and V is TRBV6-5; D ambiguous. This material consisted of peripheral blood, taken 44 weeks after starting pembrolizumab. The CDR3 region is CASSYSDSSYNEQFF. In DNA, the CDR3 is TGTGCCAGCAGTTACAGTGATAGCTCCTACAATGAGCAGTTCTTC.